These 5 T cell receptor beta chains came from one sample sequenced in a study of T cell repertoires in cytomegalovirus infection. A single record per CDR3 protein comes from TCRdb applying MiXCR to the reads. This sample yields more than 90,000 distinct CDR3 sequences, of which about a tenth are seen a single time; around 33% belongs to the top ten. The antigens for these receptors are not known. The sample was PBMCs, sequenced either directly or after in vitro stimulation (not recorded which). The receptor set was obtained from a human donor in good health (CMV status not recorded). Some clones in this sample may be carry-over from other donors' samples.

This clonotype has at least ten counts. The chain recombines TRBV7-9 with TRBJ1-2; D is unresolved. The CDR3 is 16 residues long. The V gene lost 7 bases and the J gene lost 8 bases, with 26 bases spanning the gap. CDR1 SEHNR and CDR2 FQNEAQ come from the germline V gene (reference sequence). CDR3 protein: CASISIFADEGKGYTF. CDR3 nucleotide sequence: TGTGCCAGCATCTCCATTTTCGCGGACGAAGGAAAAGGCTACACCTTC.

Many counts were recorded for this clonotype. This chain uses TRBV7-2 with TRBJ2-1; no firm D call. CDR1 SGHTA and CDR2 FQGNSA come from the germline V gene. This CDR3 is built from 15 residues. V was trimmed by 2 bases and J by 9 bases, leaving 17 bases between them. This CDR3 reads CASSLFLVGQVEQFF. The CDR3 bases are TGTGCCAGCAGCTTATTTCTGGTAGGGCAGGTTGAGCAGTTCTTC.

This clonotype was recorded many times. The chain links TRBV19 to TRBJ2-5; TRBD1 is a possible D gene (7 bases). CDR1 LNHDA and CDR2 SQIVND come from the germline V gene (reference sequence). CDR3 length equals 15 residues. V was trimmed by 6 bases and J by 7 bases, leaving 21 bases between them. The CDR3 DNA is TGTGCCAGTAGAGCAGGGGGGAGTTCTCACGGGACCCAGTACTTC. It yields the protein CASRAGGSSHGTQYF. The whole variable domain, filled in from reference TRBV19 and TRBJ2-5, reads DGGITQSPKYLFRKEGQNVTLSCEQNLNHDAMYWYRQDPGQGLRLIYYSQIVNDFQKGDIAEGYSVSREKKESFPLTVTSAQKNPTAFYLCASRAGGSSHGTQYFGPGTRLLVL.

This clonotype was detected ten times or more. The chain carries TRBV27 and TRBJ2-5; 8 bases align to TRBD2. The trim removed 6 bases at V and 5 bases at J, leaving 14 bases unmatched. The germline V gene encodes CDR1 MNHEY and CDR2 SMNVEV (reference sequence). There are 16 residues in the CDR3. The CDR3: CASSLRGSGIRETQYF. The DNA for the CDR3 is TGTGCCAGCAGCCTACGAGGTAGCGGGATCCGCGAGACCCAGTACTTC.

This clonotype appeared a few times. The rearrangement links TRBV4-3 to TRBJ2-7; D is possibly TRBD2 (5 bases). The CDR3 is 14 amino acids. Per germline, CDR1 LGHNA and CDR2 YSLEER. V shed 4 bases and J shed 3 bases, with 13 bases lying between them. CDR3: CASSRARGSYEQYF. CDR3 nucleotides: TGCGCCAGCAGCCGGGCCCGAGGGAGCTACGAGCAGTACTTC.